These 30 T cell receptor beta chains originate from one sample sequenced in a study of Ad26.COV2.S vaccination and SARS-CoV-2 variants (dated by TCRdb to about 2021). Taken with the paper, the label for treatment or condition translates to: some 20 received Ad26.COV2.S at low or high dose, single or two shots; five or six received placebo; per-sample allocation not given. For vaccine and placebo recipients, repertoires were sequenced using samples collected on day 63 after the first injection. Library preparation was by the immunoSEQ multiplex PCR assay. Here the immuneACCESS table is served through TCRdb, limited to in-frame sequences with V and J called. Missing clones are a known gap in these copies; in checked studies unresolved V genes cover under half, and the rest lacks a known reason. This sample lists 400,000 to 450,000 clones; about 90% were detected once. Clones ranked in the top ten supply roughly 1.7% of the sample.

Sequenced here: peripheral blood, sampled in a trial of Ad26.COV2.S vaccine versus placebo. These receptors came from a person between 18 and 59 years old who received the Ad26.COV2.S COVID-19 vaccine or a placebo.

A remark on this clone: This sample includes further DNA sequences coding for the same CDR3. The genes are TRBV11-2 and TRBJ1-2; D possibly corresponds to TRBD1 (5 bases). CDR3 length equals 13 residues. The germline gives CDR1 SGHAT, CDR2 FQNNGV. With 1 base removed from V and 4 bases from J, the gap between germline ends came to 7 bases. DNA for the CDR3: TGTGCCAGCAGCTTAGTCGGGGGCTATGGCTACACCTTC. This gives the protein CASSLVGGYGYTF.

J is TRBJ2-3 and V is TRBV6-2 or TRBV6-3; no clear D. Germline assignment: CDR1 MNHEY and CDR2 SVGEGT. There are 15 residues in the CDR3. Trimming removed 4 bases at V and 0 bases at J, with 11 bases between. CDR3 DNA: TGTGCCAGCAGTTCACATGCGTCTAGCACAGATACGCAGTATTTT. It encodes CASSSHASSTDTQYF.

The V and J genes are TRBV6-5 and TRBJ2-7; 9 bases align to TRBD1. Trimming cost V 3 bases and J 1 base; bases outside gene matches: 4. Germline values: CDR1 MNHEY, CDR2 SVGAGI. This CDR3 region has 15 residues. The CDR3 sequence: CASSYDGTGSYEQYF. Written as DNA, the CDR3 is TGTGCCAGCAGTTATGACGGGACAGGGTCCTACGAGCAGTACTTC.

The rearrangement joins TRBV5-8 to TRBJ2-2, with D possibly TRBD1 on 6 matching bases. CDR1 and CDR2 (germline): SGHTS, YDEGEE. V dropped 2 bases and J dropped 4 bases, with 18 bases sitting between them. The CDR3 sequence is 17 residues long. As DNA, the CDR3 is TGTGCCAGCAGCTTTCATCAGGGGTCACTTTCCACCGGGGAGCTGTTTTTT. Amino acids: CASSFHQGSLSTGELFF.

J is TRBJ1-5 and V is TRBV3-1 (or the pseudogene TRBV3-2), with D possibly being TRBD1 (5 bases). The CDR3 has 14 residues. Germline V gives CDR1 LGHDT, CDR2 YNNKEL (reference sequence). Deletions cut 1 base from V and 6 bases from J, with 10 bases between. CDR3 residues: CASSQVAGVQPQHF. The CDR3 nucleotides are TGTGCCAGCAGCCAAGTTGCGGGGGTTCAGCCCCAGCATTTT.

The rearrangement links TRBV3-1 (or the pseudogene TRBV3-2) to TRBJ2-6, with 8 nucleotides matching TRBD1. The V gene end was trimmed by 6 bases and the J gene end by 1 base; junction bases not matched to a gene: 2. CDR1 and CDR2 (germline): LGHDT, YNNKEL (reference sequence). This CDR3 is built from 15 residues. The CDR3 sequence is CASRQGASGANVLTF. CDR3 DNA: TGTGCCAGCAGGCAGGGGGCATCTGGGGCCAACGTCCTGACTTTC.

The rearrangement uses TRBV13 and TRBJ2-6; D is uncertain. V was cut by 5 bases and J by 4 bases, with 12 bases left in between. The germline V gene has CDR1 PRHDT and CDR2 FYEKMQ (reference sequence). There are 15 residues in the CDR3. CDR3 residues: CASSTRVEGANVLTF. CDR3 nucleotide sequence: TGTGCCAGCAGCACCCGAGTAGAGGGGGCCAACGTCCTGACTTTC.

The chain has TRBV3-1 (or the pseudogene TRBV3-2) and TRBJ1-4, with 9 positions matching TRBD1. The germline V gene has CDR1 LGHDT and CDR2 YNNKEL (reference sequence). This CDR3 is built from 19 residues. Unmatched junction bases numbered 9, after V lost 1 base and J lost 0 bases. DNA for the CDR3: TGTGCCAGCAGCCAAGCCGGGACAGGGAATCTGGCAACTAATGAAAAACTGTTTTTT. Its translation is CASSQAGTGNLATNEKLFF.

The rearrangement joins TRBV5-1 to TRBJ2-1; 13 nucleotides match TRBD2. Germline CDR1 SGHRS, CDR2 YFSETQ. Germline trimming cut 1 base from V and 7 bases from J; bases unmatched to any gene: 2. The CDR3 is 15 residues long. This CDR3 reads CASSLWTSGGNEQFF. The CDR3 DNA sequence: TGCGCCAGCAGCTTGTGGACTAGCGGGGGTAATGAGCAGTTCTTC. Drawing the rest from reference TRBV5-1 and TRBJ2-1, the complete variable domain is KAGVTQTPRYLIKTRGQQVTLSCSPISGHRSVSWYQQTPGQGLQFLFEYFSETQRNKGNFPGRFSGRQFSNSRSEMNVSTLELGDSALYLCASSLWTSGGNEQFFGPGTRLTVL.

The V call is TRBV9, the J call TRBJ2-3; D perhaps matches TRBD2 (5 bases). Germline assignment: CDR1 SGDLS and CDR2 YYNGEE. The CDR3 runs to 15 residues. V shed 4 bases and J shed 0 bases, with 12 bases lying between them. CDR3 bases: TGTGCCAGCAGCCTCAGCGGAGCTAGCACAGATACGCAGTATTTT. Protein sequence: CASSLSGASTDTQYF.

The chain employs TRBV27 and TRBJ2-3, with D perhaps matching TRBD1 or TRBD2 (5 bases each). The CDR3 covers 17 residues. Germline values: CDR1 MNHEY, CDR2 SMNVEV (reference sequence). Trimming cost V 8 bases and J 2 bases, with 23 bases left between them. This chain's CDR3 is CASHYRDPQKTTDTQYF. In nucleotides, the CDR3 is TGTGCCAGCCACTACCGGGACCCACAAAAGACCACAGATACGCAGTATTTT.

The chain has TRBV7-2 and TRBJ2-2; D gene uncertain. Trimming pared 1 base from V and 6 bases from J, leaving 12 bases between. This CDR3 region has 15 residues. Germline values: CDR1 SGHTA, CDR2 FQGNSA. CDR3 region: CASSLDYPAAGELFF. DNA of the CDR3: TGTGCCAGCAGCTTAGACTATCCGGCAGCCGGGGAGCTGTTTTTT.

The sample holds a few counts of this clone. Here the CDR3 DNA reads TGTGCCAGCAGTCAGAAAGGACAGGGGGCCTACGAGCAGTACTTC. It specifies CASSQKGQGAYEQYF. The J gene is TRBJ2-7, the V gene TRBV6-5; TRBD1 agrees at 10 bases. The ends lost 5 bases at V and 2 bases at J; junction bases unmatched: 6. The CDR3 spans 15 residues. The germline gives CDR1 MNHEY, CDR2 SVGAGI.

CDR3 sequence (DNA): TGTGCCAGCATCAGACTAGCGGGGGCCCAAGAGACCCAGTACTTC. Encoded protein: CASIRLAGAQETQYF. This chain links TRBV6-5 with TRBJ2-5, with 12 bases matching TRBD2. Germline V gives CDR1 MNHEY, CDR2 SVGAGI. Germline trimming cut 7 bases from V and 1 base from J; bases unmatched to any gene: 4. The CDR3 contains 15 residues.

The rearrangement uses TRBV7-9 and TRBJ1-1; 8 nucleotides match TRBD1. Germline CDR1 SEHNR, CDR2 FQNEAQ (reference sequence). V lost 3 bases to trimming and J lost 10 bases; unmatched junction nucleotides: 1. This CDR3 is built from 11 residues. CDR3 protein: CASSFGQGAFF. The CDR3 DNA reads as TGTGCCAGCAGCTTTGGACAGGGAGCTTTCTTT.

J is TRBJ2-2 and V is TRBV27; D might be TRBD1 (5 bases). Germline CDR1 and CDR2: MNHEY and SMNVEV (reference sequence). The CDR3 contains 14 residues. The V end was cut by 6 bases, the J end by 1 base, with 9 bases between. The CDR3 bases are TGTGCCAGCAGCCTTACAGGGAACACCGGGGAGCTGTTTTTT. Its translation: CASSLTGNTGELFF.

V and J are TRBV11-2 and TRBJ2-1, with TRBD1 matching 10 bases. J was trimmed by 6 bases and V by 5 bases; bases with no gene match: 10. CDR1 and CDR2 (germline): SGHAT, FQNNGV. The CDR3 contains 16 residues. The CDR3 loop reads CASSHLTGGGINEQFF. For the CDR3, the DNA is TGTGCCAGCAGCCACCTGACAGGGGGCGGTATCAATGAGCAGTTCTTC.

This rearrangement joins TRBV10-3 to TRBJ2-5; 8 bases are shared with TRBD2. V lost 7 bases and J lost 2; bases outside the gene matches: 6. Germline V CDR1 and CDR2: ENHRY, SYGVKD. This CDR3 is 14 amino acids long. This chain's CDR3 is CAIMVAGRQETQYF. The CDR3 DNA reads TGTGCCATCATGGTAGCGGGGAGGCAAGAGACCCAGTACTTC.

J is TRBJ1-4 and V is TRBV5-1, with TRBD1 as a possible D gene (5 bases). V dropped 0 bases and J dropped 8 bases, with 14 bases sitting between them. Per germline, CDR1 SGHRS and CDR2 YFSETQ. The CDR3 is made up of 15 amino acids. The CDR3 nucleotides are TGCGCCAGCAGCTTGGAACCAGGGTCAATAGAAAAACTGTTTTTT. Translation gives CASSLEPGSIEKLFF.

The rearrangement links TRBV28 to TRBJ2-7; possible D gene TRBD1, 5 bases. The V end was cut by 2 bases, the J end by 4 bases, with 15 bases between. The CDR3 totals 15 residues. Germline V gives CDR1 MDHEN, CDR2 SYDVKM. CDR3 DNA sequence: TGTGCCAGCAGTTTACTCGGCAGGGAAGGGTACGAGCAGTACTTC. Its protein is CASSLLGREGYEQYF. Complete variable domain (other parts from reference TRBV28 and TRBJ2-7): DVKVTQSSRYLVKRTGEKVFLECVQDMDHENMFWYRQDPGLGLRLIYFSYDVKMKEKGDIPEGYSVSREKKERFSLILESASTNQTSMYLCASSLLGREGYEQYFGPGTRLTVT.

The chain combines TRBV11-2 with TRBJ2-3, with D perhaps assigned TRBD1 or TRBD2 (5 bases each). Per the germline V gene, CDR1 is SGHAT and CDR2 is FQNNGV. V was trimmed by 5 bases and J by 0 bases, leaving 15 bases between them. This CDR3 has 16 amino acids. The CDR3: CASSLTGWGSTDTQYF. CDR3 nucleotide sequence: TGTGCCAGCAGCCTAACAGGCTGGGGGAGCACAGATACGCAGTATTTT.

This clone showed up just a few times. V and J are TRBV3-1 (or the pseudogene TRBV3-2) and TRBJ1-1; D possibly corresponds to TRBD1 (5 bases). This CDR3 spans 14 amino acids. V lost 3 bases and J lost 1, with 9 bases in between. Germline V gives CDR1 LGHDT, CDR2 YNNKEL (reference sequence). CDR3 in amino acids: CASSHSGANTEAFF. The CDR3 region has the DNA TGTGCCAGCAGCCACTCCGGGGCGAACACTGAAGCTTTCTTT.

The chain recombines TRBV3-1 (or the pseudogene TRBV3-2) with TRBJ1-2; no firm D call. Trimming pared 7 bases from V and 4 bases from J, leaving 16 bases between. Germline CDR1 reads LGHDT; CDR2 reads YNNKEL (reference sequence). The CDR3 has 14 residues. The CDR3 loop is CASTTWARGYGYTF. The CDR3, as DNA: TGTGCCAGCACCACCTGGGCACGGGGCTATGGCTACACCTTC.

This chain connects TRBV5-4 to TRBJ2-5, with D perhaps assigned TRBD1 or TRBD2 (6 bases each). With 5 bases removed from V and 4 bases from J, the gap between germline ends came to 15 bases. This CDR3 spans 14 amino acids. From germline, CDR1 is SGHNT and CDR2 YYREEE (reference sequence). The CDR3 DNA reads TGTGCCAGCAGTCCTGGGGGGCCAGGAGAGACCCAGTACTTC. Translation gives CASSPGGPGETQYF.

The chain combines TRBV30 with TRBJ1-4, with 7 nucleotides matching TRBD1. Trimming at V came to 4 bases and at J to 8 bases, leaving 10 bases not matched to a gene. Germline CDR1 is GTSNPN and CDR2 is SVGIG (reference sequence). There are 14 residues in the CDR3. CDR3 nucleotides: TGTGCCTGGAACAGGCGGGACAGAGGAGAAAAACTGTTTTTT. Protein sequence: CAWNRRDRGEKLFF.

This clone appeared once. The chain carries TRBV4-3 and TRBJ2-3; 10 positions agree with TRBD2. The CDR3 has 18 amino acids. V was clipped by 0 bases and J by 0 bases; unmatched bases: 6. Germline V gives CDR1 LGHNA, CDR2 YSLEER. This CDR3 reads CASSQDIASGGSTDTQYF. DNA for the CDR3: TGCGCCAGCAGCCAAGATATCGCTAGCGGGGGAAGCACAGATACGCAGTATTTT.

The CDR3: CASTGTSGANVLTF. The CDR3 region has the DNA TGTGCCAGCACTGGGACTTCTGGGGCCAACGTCCTGACTTTC. This sequence joins TRBV28 and TRBJ2-6; tentative D call: TRBD2 (6 bases). Germline V gene lookup returns CDR1 MDHEN and CDR2 SYDVKM. The CDR3 is made up of 14 amino acids. Deletions cut 7 bases from V and 1 base from J, with 8 bases between.

This CDR3 is CASSYPGRGRDTQYF. Written as DNA, the CDR3 is TGTGCCAGCAGTTACCCGGGACGAGGCCGCGATACGCAGTATTTT. This chain joins TRBV6-5 and TRBJ2-3; TRBD1 or TRBD2 may be the D gene (5 bases each). V lost 2 bases and J 6 bases, leaving 15 bases between the germline ends. Germline lookup yields CDR1 MNHEY and CDR2 SVGAGI. The CDR3 has 15 amino acids.

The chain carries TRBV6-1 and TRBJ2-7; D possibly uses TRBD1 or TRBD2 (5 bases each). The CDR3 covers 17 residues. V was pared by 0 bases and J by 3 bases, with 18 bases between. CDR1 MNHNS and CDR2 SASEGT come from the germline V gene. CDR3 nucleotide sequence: TGTGCCAGCAGTGAAGCGCTCCCGAAGAGGGGCGGCTACGAGCAGTACTTC. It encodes CASSEALPKRGGYEQYF.

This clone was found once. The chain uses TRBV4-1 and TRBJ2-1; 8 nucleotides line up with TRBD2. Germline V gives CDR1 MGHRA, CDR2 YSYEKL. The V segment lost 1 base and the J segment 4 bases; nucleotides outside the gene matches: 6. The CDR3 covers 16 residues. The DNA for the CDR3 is TGCGCCAGCAGCCAAGGGCTAGCGGGTCGATACAATGAGCAGTTCTTC. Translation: CASSQGLAGRYNEQFF.